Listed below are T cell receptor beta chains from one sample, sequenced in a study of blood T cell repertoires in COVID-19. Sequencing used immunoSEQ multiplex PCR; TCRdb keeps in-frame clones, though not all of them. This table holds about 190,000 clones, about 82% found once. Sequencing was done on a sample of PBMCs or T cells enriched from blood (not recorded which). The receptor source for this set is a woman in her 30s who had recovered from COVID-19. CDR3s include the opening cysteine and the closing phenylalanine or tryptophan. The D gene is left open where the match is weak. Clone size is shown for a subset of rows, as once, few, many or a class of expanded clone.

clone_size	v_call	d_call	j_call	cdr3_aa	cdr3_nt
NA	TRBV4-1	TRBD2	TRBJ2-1	CASSRLSGRANEQFF	TGCGCCAGCAGCCGACTTAGCGGGAGGGCCAATGAGCAGTTCTTC
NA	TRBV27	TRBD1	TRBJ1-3	CASSYKSGGSGNTIYF	TGTGCCAGCAGTTACAAATCAGGGGGCTCTGGAAACACCATATATTTT
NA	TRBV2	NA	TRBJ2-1	CASSGPVGGSYNEQFF	TGTGCCAGCTCCGGCCCTGTGGGGGGATCCTACAATGAGCAGTTCTTC
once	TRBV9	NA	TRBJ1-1	CASSKSPQGSTEAFF	TGTGCCAGCAGCAAAAGTCCCCAGGGAAGCACTGAAGCTTTCTTT
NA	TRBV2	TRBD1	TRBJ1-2	CASAQGGLNYGYTF	TGTGCCAGCGCACAGGGGGGCCTTAACTATGGCTACACCTTC
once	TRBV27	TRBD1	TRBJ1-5	CASSPGTDGQPQHF	TGTGCCAGCAGTCCAGGGACAGATGGGCAGCCCCAGCATTTT
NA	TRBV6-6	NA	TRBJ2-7	CASSQGVGEQYF	TGTGCCAGCAGTCAAGGGGTGGGCGAGCAGTACTTC
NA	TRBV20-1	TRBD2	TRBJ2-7	CSASDPRGSGSRYEQYF	TGCAGTGCTAGTGACCCCCGGGGTAGCGGGAGCAGATACGAGCAGTACTTC
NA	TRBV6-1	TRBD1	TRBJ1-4	CASSETGQGSTNEKLFF	TGTGCCAGCAGTGAGACGGGACAGGGATCAACTAATGAAAAACTGTTTTTT
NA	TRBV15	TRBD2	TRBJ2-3	CATSRRVSLAGSDTQYF	TGTGCCACCAGCAGGAGGGTGTCGCTAGCGGGAAGCGATACGCAGTATTTT
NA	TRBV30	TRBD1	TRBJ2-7	CAWSVGDRGAYEQYF	TGTGCCTGGAGTGTAGGGGACAGGGGGGCTTACGAGCAGTACTTC
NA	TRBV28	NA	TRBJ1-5	CASTPLAGYSNQPQHF	TGTGCCAGCACCCCTCTAGCGGGTTATAGCAATCAGCCCCAGCATTTT
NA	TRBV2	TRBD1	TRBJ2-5	CASSVPGQLGETQYF	TGTGCCAGCAGCGTTCCGGGACAGTTGGGAGAGACCCAGTACTTC
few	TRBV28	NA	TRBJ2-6	CASSPDILAGANVLTF	TGTGCCAGCAGTCCAGACATACTAGCTGGGGCCAACGTCCTGACTTTC
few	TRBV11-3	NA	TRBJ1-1	CASSLYMGAKAFF	TGTGCCAGCAGCTTATACATGGGCGCCAAAGCTTTCTTT
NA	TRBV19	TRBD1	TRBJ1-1	CASSPTGGATEAFF	TGTGCCAGTAGTCCCACAGGGGGCGCGACTGAAGCTTTCTTT
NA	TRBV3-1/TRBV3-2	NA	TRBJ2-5	CASSLFSGTQYF	TGTGCCAGCAGCCTATTTAGCGGGACCCAGTACTTC
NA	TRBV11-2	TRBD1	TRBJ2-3	CASSFTGGVGDTQYF	TGTGCCAGCAGCTTCACAGGGGGCGTGGGAGATACGCAGTATTTT
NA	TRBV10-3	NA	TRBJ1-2	CAISDTDREGYTF	TGTGCCATCAGTGACACGGACAGAGAGGGCTACACCTTC
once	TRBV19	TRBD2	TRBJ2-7	CASRLAGDYEQYF	TGTGCCAGTAGGCTAGCGGGAGACTACGAGCAGTACTTC
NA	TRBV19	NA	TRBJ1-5	CASSNEVGASNQPQHF	TGTGCCAGTAGTAACGAGGTTGGGGCAAGCAATCAGCCCCAGCATTTT
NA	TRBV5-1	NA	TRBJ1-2	CASSLGGGLPGPEVYGYTF	TGCGCCAGCAGCTTGGGGGGCGGCCTGCCAGGACCCGAGGTTTATGGCTACACCTTC
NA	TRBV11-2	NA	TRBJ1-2	CASSPGQTIALYGYTF	TGTGCCAGCAGCCCGGGACAAACAATAGCCCTCTATGGCTACACCTTC
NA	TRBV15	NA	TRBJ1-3	CATSRDRSSGNTIYF	TGTGCCACCAGCAGAGATAGGAGCTCTGGAAACACCATATATTTT
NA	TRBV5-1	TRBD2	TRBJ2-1	CASSLGGTSGSYNEQFF	TGCGCCAGCAGCTTAGGGGGGACTAGCGGTTCCTACAATGAGCAGTTCTTC
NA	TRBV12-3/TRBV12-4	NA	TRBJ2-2	CASSLVRGELFF	TGTGCCAGCAGTTTAGTGAGGGGGGAGCTGTTTTTT
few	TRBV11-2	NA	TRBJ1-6	CASSLEGLTSSPLHF	TGTGCCAGCAGCTTAGAGGGCCTTACGAGTTCACCCCTCCACTTT
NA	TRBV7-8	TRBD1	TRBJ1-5	CASSLVGQGHQPQHF	TGTGCCAGCAGCTTAGTTGGACAGGGGCATCAGCCCCAGCATTTT
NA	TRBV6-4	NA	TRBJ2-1	CASSDTRGGEYNEQFF	TGTGCCAGCAGTGACACCAGGGGTGGAGAATACAATGAGCAGTTCTTC
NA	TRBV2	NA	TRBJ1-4	CASSAVPGELFF	TGTGCCAGCAGCGCAGTGCCAGGTGAACTGTTTTTT
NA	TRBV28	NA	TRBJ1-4	CASRRGFGATNEKLFF	TGTGCCAGCAGAAGGGGGTTTGGGGCGACTAATGAAAAACTGTTTTTT
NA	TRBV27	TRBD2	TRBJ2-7	CASSSTSSGRHYEQYF	TGTGCCAGCAGTTCAACCTCTAGCGGGAGACACTACGAGCAGTACTTC
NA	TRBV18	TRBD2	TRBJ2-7	CASSPGLAGGPYEQYF	TGTGCCAGCTCACCGGGACTAGCGGGAGGGCCCTACGAGCAGTACTTC